The following is a TCR beta chain sequence with its context. This sample was taken from a study of glioma-infiltrating T cells after dendritic cell vaccination. Assay: immunoSEQ multiplex PCR; the TCRdb copy retains only in-frame clones and omits some. The repertoire holds about 82,000 clones, 70% to 90% seen once, with 3% to 4% in the top ten. Trimming stripped 1 base from V and 6 bases from J, with 13 bases between. The CDR3 is 15 residues long. The germline CDR1 and CDR2 sequences are PRHDT and FYEKMQ (reference sequence). This clonotype originated in a human donor with glioblastoma. The chain recombines TRBV13 with TRBJ2-1; tentative D call: TRBD1 (6 bases). Sequencing was performed on blood, taken before dendritic cell vaccination. The CDR3 DNA follows: TGTGCCAGCAGCTTAGCCAGGGGAGTAAGCAATGAGCAGTTCTTC. Translated: CASSLARGVSNEQFF. Supplemented by reference TRBV13 and TRBJ2-1, the full variable domain reads AAGVIQSPRHLIKEKRETATLKCYPIPRHDTVYWYQQGPGQDPQFLISFYEKMQSDKGSIPDRFSAQQFSDYHSELNMSSLELGDSALYFCASSLARGVSNEQFFGPGTRLTVL.